One and the same sample provided the 23 T cell receptor beta chains below, sequenced in a study of spatial heterogeneity in lung cancer. TCRdb independently ran MiXCR on the 5' RACE reads; one entry per CDR3 protein. The top ten clones hold 16% of a sample with roughly 120,000 distinct CDR3 sequences, about 12% of them seen once. The time point is: blood at routine non-recurrence follow-up after resection. No cells were sorted before sequencing. The whole RNA sequenced was extracted from tumor, nontumor lung or frozen PBMC. Sequencing used PBMCs, obtained at follow-up. The receptors derive from a male donor with early-stage non-small cell lung cancer.

This chain connects TRBV10-1 to TRBJ1-6; TRBD1 is a possible D gene (6 bases). Germline loops: CDR1 WNHNN, CDR2 SYGVQD (reference sequence). Trimming pared 6 bases from V and 0 bases from J, leaving 15 bases between. The CDR3 is made up of 17 amino acids. The DNA of the CDR3 is TGCGCCAGCAGGACAGGCTTCCAGAGCTCCTATAATTCACCCCTCCACTTT. This codes for CASRTGFQSSYNSPLHF.

Ten or more counts support this clonotype. This chain connects TRBV5-6 to TRBJ1-2, with TRBD1 as a possible D gene (5 bases). Germline loops: CDR1 SGHDT, CDR2 YYEEEE. V was pared by 0 bases and J by 6 bases, with 6 bases between. This CDR3 is 12 amino acids long. CDR3 DNA sequence: TGTGCCAGCAGCTTGGCAGGGCATGGCTACACCTTC. It is translated as CASSLAGHGYTF.

This clonotype was recorded many times. This chain connects TRBV7-3 to TRBJ2-1; weak D call: TRBD1 (6 bases). Germline V gene data show CDR1 as SGHTA and CDR2 as FQGTGA. The CDR3 is 15 amino acids. With 5 bases removed from V and 4 bases from J, the gap between germline ends came to 15 bases. CDR3 coding DNA: TGTGCCAGCAGCCAGACAGGCCTTGGGTACAATGAGCAGTTCTTC. Translated, it gives CASSQTGLGYNEQFF.

The J gene is TRBJ1-2, the V gene TRBV3-1, with TRBD1 matching 8 bases. The CDR3 is 13 amino acids. V trimming: 2 bases; J trimming: 6 bases; junction bases outside the gene matches: 2. In germline, CDR1 is LGHDT, CDR2 YNNKEL (reference sequence). CDR3 DNA: TGTGCCAGCAGCCAAAGGACAGGGAATGGCTACACCTTC. Encoded protein: CASSQRTGNGYTF.

This CDR3 is CASSPGGLYNEQFF. The CDR3 coding sequence is TGTGCCAGCAGCCCTGGGGGACTGTACAATGAGCAGTTCTTC. The chain carries TRBV7-9 and TRBJ2-1; D possibly corresponds to TRBD2 (6 bases). CDR3 length: 14 residues. V lost 5 bases and J 4 bases, leaving 12 bases between the germline ends. Germline loops: CDR1 SEHNR, CDR2 FQNEAQ (reference sequence).

This clonotype came up a few times. The CDR3: CSVEDPWNSALHF. In nucleotides, the CDR3 is TGCAGCGTTGAAGATCCCTGGAACTCAGCCCTCCACTTT. The V and J genes are TRBV29-1 and TRBJ1-6; D is unclear. V dropped 0 bases and J dropped 14 bases, with 14 bases sitting between them. Germline V lookup: CDR1 SQVTM, CDR2 ANQGSEA. The CDR3 totals 13 residues. Full variable domain (rest looked up from reference TRBV29-1 and TRBJ1-6): SAVISQKPSRDICQRGTSLTIQCQVDSQVTMMFWYRQQPGQSLTLIATANQGSEATYESGFVIDKFPISRPNLTFSTLTVSNMSPEDSSIYLCSVEDPWNSALHFGNGTRLTVT.

This clonotype has ten or more counts. The rearrangement links TRBV5-1 to TRBJ1-2, with a possible D match to TRBD1 (5 bases). V lost 1 base and J 8 bases, leaving 15 bases between the germline ends. CDR1 and CDR2 from the germline V gene are SGHRS and YFSETQ. This CDR3 is 14 amino acids long. The CDR3 region has the DNA TGCGCCAGCAGCTTGTCAGGGATTAGTGGCGGCTACACCTTC. Protein product: CASSLSGISGGYTF.

This chain uses TRBV6-5 with TRBJ1-2; D is unclear. Looked up from germline, CDR1 is MNHEY and CDR2 is SVGAGI. V was cut by 6 bases and J by 5 bases, with 13 bases left in between. The CDR3 totals 13 residues. CDR3 sequence reads: CASRTTMGYGYTF. CDR3 nucleotides: TGTGCCAGCAGAACGACAATGGGGTATGGCTACACCTTC.

At least ten counts were recorded for this clonotype. V and J are TRBV27 and TRBJ2-1, with 8 bases that match TRBD2. Trimming at V came to 3 bases and at J to 15 bases, leaving 16 bases not matched to a gene. Per the germline V gene, CDR1 is MNHEY and CDR2 is SMNVEV (reference sequence). This CDR3 is built from 15 residues. The CDR3 reads CASSFDPLPGTRRFF. The CDR3, as DNA: TGTGCCAGCAGTTTTGACCCCCTACCCGGGACTAGAAGGTTCTTC.

A few counts support this clonotype. The chain is built from TRBV28 and TRBJ1-2; tentatively, D is TRBD1 (6 bases). CDR1 and CDR2 from the germline V gene are MDHEN and SYDVKM. Trimming pared 9 bases from V and 4 bases from J, leaving 18 bases between. This CDR3 spans 14 amino acids. The CDR3 reads CASQQGTSIYGYTF. CDR3 coding DNA: TGTGCCAGTCAACAGGGAACTAGCATCTATGGCTACACCTTC.

This clonotype turned up a few times. The chain has TRBV11-3 and TRBJ2-1, with 7 positions matching TRBD2. Germline CDR1 and CDR2: SGHNT and YENEEA. The CDR3 is 15 residues long. The ends lost 5 bases at V and 5 bases at J; junction bases unmatched: 9. In DNA, the CDR3 is TGTGCCAGCAGCCCATCTGTGGGGGGGGACAATGAGCAGTTCTTC. As protein: CASSPSVGGDNEQFF.

This clonotype has at least ten counts. CDR3 nucleotides: TGCGCCAGCAGCCAGGATGGGACAGGGATCCAGCCCCAGCATTTT. Translating gives CASSQDGTGIQPQHF. The chain carries TRBV4-1 and TRBJ1-5, with 9 bases matching TRBD1. In germline, CDR1 is MGHRA, CDR2 YSYEKL. Trimming cost V 3 bases and J 7 bases; bases outside gene matches: 7. CDR3 size: 15 residues.

Only a few counts were recorded for this clonotype. This rearrangement joins TRBV5-5 to TRBJ2-5; 12 bases fit TRBD2. The V and J ends lost 4 bases and 4 bases, in that order; junction bases with no gene match: 5. The CDR3 has 15 amino acids. Per germline, CDR1 SGHKS and CDR2 YYEKEE (reference sequence). CDR3 nucleotides: TGTGCCAGCAGCCCGGCTAGCGGGGGGGGAGAGACCCAGTACTTC. It is translated as CASSPASGGGETQYF.

This clonotype was counted between two and nine times. This sequence joins TRBV7-8 and TRBJ1-6; tentative D call: TRBD1 (5 bases). The CDR3 totals 15 residues. The V gene's germline CDR1 is SGHVS and CDR2 FQNEAQ. The V end lost 0 bases, the J end lost 7 bases, and 10 bases lay between the germline ends. The DNA of the CDR3 is TGTGCCAGCAGCTTAGCGGAGACAGAAAATTCACCCCTCCACTTT. The encoded protein is CASSLAETENSPLHF.

V is TRBV4-2 and J is TRBJ1-6; 8 bases line up with TRBD1. The germline gives CDR1 LGHNA, CDR2 YNFKEQ. The CDR3 totals 16 residues. With 1 base clipped from V and 6 bases from J, the junction kept 5 bases outside the gene matches. The CDR3: CASSQAPQGANSPLHF. CDR3 DNA: TGTGCCAGCAGCCAAGCCCCCCAGGGGGCTAATTCACCCCTCCACTTT.

This clonotype was picked up a small number of times. V usage is TRBV5-5 and J usage is TRBJ2-2; unclear D gene. The V and J ends lost 0 bases and 6 bases respectively, with 15 bases between them. The CDR3 sequence is 16 residues long. Germline V gives CDR1 SGHKS, CDR2 YYEKEE (reference sequence). The CDR3 nucleotides are TGTGCCAGCAGCTTGGCCCCTGATCCTCGGGCCGGGGAGCTGTTTTTT. Translation gives CASSLAPDPRAGELFF.

The chain is built from TRBV10-3 and TRBJ2-7; D remains ambiguous. The germline CDR1 and CDR2 sequences are ENHRY and SYGVKD. The germline V and J ends were trimmed by 10 bases and 2 bases, with 15 bases remaining between them. The CDR3 consists of 13 residues. The CDR3 is CATAPLRTYEQYF. As DNA, the CDR3 is TGTGCCACAGCTCCCCTCAGAACCTACGAGCAGTACTTC.

In this sample, this clonotype turned up many times. The rearrangement uses TRBV20-1 and TRBJ1-2; D gene ambiguous. Germline CDR1 DFQATT, CDR2 SNEGSKA (reference sequence). The CDR3 extends over 14 amino acids. The ends were cut back, 2 bases at V and 2 bases at J, with 12 bases in the middle. The CDR3 loop is CSARILILNYGYTF. CDR3 coding DNA: TGCAGTGCTAGAATCCTGATCCTGAACTATGGCTACACCTTC.

This clonotype has ten or more counts. This chain joins TRBV2 and TRBJ1-5; the match to TRBD1 covers 9 bases. This CDR3 comprises 15 residues. Germline loops: CDR1 SNHLY, CDR2 FYNNEI. J was trimmed by 6 bases and V by 6 bases; bases with no gene match: 9. CDR3 region: CASSLQGARGQPQHF. The CDR3 nucleotides read TGTGCCAGCAGCCTACAGGGGGCCAGGGGTCAGCCCCAGCATTTT. Combining the CDR3 with reference TRBV2 and TRBJ1-5 gives the whole variable domain EPEVTQTPSHQVTQMGQEVILRCVPISNHLYFYWYRQILGQKVEFLVSFYNNEISEKSEIFDDQFSVERPDGSNFTLKIRSTKLEDSAMYFCASSLQGARGQPQHFGDGTRLSIL.

The chain joins TRBV7-3 to TRBJ1-6; D uncertain. Trimming stripped 2 bases from V and 4 bases from J, with 6 bases between. The CDR3 covers 14 residues. Per germline, CDR1 SGHTA and CDR2 FQGTGA. The CDR3 nucleotides read TGTGCCAGCAGCTTACTCCCGTATAATTCACCCCTCCACTTT. Translating gives CASSLLPYNSPLHF.

This clonotype was seen a handful of times. The chain recombines TRBV10-3 with TRBJ2-5, with D perhaps given as TRBD1 or TRBD2 (5 bases each). Germline CDR1 and CDR2: ENHRY and SYGVKD. V was shortened by 6 bases and J by 2 bases, with 10 bases between the two germline ends. The CDR3 length is 13 residues. DNA for the CDR3: TGTGCCATCAGGGGGACGGTTCAAGAGACCCAGTACTTC. Amino acids: CAIRGTVQETQYF.

The chain is built from TRBV5-6 and TRBJ2-3; D gene uncertain. The V gene's germline CDR1 is SGHDT and CDR2 YYEEEE. V lost 1 base, J lost 2 bases, and 8 bases lay in between. The length of the CDR3 is 14 residues. CDR3 sequence (DNA): TGTGCCAGCAGCTTGCCGGGCCCCACAGATACGCAGTATTTT. Protein: CASSLPGPTDTQYF. The full variable domain, rest sourced from reference TRBV5-6 and TRBJ2-3, is DAGVTQSPTHLIKTRGQQVTLRCSPKSGHDTVSWYQQALGQGPQFIFQYYEEEERQRGNFPDRFSGHQFPNYSSELNVNALLLGDSALYLCASSLPGPTDTQYFGPGTRLTVL.

This clonotype has just a few counts. CDR3 DNA sequence: TGCGCCAGCAGCTCGGGGGGCAGTTATAGCAATCAGCCCCAGCATTTT. Translated: CASSSGGSYSNQPQHF. The rearrangement links TRBV5-1 to TRBJ1-5; D is perhaps TRBD1 (6 bases). CDR3 size: 16 residues. V lost 3 bases to trimming and J lost 0 bases, with 13 bases between them. Germline-derived CDR1 and CDR2 are SGHRS and YFSETQ.